This T cell receptor (beta chain) was documented in a study of blood T cell repertoires in COVID-19. Study-wide context: Donors in the United States, Italy and Spain gave samples during acute or convalescent COVID-19.

Authors' data handling: Estimates of nucleated cell counts were drawn from the amplification of reference gene primers. The data were produced by immunoSEQ multiplex PCR, yet TCRdb's version contains in-frame clones alone and is incomplete. V and J calls plus clone size are reproduced from that table; the DNA served to infer D and trimming. The table has under 250,000 clones, roughly 79% seen once. This clone has just one count. Germline loops: CDR1 SEHNR, CDR2 FQNEAQ (reference sequence). There are 14 residues in the CDR3. Trimming removed 5 bases at V and 5 bases at J, with 13 bases between. The chain uses TRBV7-9 and TRBJ1-5; D perhaps matches TRBD1 (6 bases). This TCR came from a woman aged 45-59 years with acute COVID-19. Sequenced material: PBMCs or T cells enriched from blood (not recorded which). The CDR3 DNA follows: TGTGCCAGCAGCGCATACAGGGTCGATCAGCCCCAGCATTTT. This codes for CASSAYRVDQPQHF.